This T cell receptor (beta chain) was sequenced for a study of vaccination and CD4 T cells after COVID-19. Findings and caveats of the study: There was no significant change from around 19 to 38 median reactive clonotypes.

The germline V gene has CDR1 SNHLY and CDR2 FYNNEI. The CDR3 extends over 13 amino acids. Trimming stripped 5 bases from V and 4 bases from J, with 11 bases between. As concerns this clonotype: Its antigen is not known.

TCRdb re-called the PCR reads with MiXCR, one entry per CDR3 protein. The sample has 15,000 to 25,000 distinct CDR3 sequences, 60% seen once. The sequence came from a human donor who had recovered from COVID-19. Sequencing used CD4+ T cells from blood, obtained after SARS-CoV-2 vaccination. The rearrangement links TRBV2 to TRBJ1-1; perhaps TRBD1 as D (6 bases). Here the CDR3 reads CASSSQGGTEAFF. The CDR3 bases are TGTGCCAGCAGTTCACAGGGAGGCACTGAAGCTTTCTTT.